These 18 T cell receptor beta chains came from one sample sequenced in a study of blood T cell repertoires in COVID-19 (dated by TCRdb to the early 2020s). The method was the immunoSEQ multiplex PCR assay. Not all clones reach the TCRdb copy of this immuneACCESS table, which keeps in-frame sequences only. Checked studies attribute under half of the gap to unresolved V genes and leave the rest unexplained. The sample has some 90,000 clones on record, about four fifths of them singletons. Around 20% of the sample lies in the top ten. The sequenced sample consisted of peripheral blood. Every receptor here comes from a human donor in a cohort sampled during active COVID-19.

The chain recombines TRBV27 with TRBJ1-5; no reliable D call. Germline V gene sequence: CDR1 MNHEY, CDR2 SMNVEV (reference sequence). Trimming took 5 bases from V and 2 from J, leaving 19 bases between them. CDR3 size: 17 residues. The CDR3 DNA is TGTGCCAGCAGTGGACGGGTGAGGGAATGGGGCAATCAGCCCCAGCATTTT. This encodes CASSGRVREWGNQPQHF.

The genes are TRBV4-1 and TRBJ2-7, with a weak D call TRBD1 (6 bases). Trimming removed 0 bases at V and 2 bases at J, with 23 bases between. The CDR3 spans 19 residues. The germline CDR1 and CDR2 sequences are MGHRA and YSYEKL. The CDR3 DNA follows: TGCGCCAGCAGCCAAGAATCGGGACACCAGACCATTACAACCTACGAGCAGTACTTC. This encodes CASSQESGHQTITTYEQYF.

The chain couples TRBV5-4 to TRBJ2-7; D perhaps matches TRBD2 (7 bases). The CDR3 totals 15 residues. Germline-derived CDR1 and CDR2 are SGHNT and YYREEE (reference sequence). The ends were cut back, 0 bases at V and 2 bases at J, with 12 bases in the middle. The CDR3 loop is CASSLVGGGTYEQYF. CDR3 bases: TGTGCCAGCAGCTTGGTAGGGGGAGGGACCTACGAGCAGTACTTC.

This clone turned up a few times. V gene TRBV4-2 combines with J gene TRBJ1-2; D gene ambiguous. This CDR3 spans 14 amino acids. Trimming shortened V by 0 bases and J by 5 bases, and 10 bases separated the two germline ends. The V gene's germline CDR1 is LGHNA and CDR2 YNFKEQ. Here the CDR3 reads CASSQERVDYGYTF. CDR3 nucleotides: TGTGCCAGCAGCCAAGAGAGGGTTGATTATGGCTACACCTTC.

The chain uses TRBV27 and TRBJ2-2; the D is unclear. The CDR3 sequence is 13 residues long. The germline V gene encodes CDR1 MNHEY and CDR2 SMNVEV (reference sequence). CDR3: CAKKGTVTGELFF. CDR3 sequence (DNA): TGTGCTAAAAAAGGAACAGTCACCGGGGAGCTGTTTTTT.

This clone was counted only a few times. The V and J genes are TRBV6-2 or TRBV6-3 and TRBJ1-6; D remains unclear. This CDR3 comprises 12 residues. Per germline, CDR1 MNHEY and CDR2 SVGEGT. V was pared by 0 bases and J by 14 bases, with 8 bases between. CDR3 bases: TGTGCCAGCAGTTACTCGCGGGGAACCCTCCACTTT. Protein: CASSYSRGTLHF.

CDR3 sequence: CASSFLSTVNTEAFF. CDR3 nucleotides: TGTGCCAGCAGCTTCCTATCTACCGTGAACACTGAAGCTTTCTTT. The chain combines TRBV5-5 with TRBJ1-1; the D is unclear. The CDR3 length is 15 residues. Trimming shortened V by 2 bases and J by 0 bases, and 11 bases separated the two germline ends. Germline CDR1 SGHKS, CDR2 YYEKEE (reference sequence). The whole variable domain, filled in from reference TRBV5-5 and TRBJ1-1, reads DAGVTQSPTHLIKTRGQQVTLRCSPISGHKSVSWYQQVLGQGPQFIFQYYEKEERGRGNFPDRFSARQFPNYSSELNVNALLLGDSALYLCASSFLSTVNTEAFFGQGTRLTVV.

The chain carries TRBV6-6 and TRBJ1-2; D remains unclear. Germline values: CDR1 MNHNY, CDR2 SVGAGI (reference sequence). V lost 7 bases, J lost 2 bases, and 14 bases lay in between. CDR3 length: 14 residues. CDR3 protein: CASTYGSRNYGYTF. Written as DNA, the CDR3 is TGTGCCAGCACCTACGGGTCGAGGAACTATGGCTACACCTTC.

The chain has TRBV28 and TRBJ2-7; 13 nucleotides match TRBD2. Per germline, CDR1 MDHEN and CDR2 SYDVKM. The CDR3 length is 17 residues. The J segment lost 1 base and the V segment lost 8 bases, leaving 11 bases of the junction unmatched. The CDR3 DNA reads as TGTGCCAGCCTCGCCCCCCCGGGACTAGCGGGGTCCTACGAGCAGTACTTC. Protein product: CASLAPPGLAGSYEQYF.

The J gene is TRBJ1-2, the V gene TRBV10-3, with TRBD1 matching over 7 bases. The CDR3 contains 16 residues. CDR1 is ENHRY, CDR2 SYGVKD, per germline. Trimming cost V 6 bases and J 2 bases; bases outside gene matches: 12. The chain's CDR3 is CAIRTSRTGENYGYTF. CDR3 DNA sequence: TGTGCCATCAGAACTAGTCGTACAGGGGAGAACTATGGCTACACCTTC.

The CDR3 here is CASSQDPYSGRVGEQYF. CDR3 DNA: TGCGCCAGCAGCCAAGATCCCTATAGCGGGAGAGTCGGCGAGCAGTACTTC. V is TRBV4-1 and J is TRBJ2-7; 9 bases are a match to TRBD2. Losses at the gene ends were 0 bases for V and 6 bases for J; bases not matched to a gene: 12. The CDR3 has 17 residues. CDR1 and CDR2 from the germline V gene are MGHRA and YSYEKL.

The chain couples TRBV7-8 to TRBJ2-3; D possibly corresponds to TRBD2 (5 bases). The length of the CDR3 is 16 residues. Deletions cut 5 bases from V and 4 bases from J, with 19 bases between. Looked up from germline, CDR1 is SGHVS and CDR2 is FQNEAQ. The CDR3 is CASSPGSGRWADTQYF. The CDR3 region has the DNA TGTGCCAGCAGCCCGGGTTCGGGGAGATGGGCAGATACGCAGTATTTT.

The rearrangement joins TRBV2 to TRBJ2-7, with unresolved D. The CDR3 is 12 residues long. Trimming removed 7 bases at V and 0 bases at J, with 7 bases between. Germline V lookup: CDR1 SNHLY, CDR2 FYNNEI. The chain's CDR3 is CASTLSSYEQYF. CDR3 in DNA: TGTGCCAGCACACTGAGCTCCTACGAGCAGTACTTC. The variable domain in full, with the rest retrieved from reference TRBV2 and TRBJ2-7, is EPEVTQTPSHQVTQMGQEVILRCVPISNHLYFYWYRQILGQKVEFLVSFYNNEISEKSEIFDDQFSVERPDGSNFTLKIRSTKLEDSAMYFCASTLSSYEQYFGPGTRLTVT.

The V call is TRBV4-2, the J call TRBJ2-1, with a tentative D call TRBD1 (5 bases). The germline V and J ends were trimmed by 0 bases and 6 bases, with 18 bases remaining between them. This CDR3 region has 17 residues. The germline V gene encodes CDR1 LGHNA and CDR2 YNFKEQ. Here the CDR3 reads CASSQDSDRRLFNEQFF. The CDR3 DNA reads TGTGCCAGCAGCCAAGATTCCGACAGAAGGCTCTTCAATGAGCAGTTCTTC.

This chain joins TRBV4-2 and TRBJ2-1; 13 nucleotides line up with TRBD2. Trimming at V came to 3 bases and at J to 6 bases, leaving 5 bases not matched to a gene. From germline, CDR1 is LGHNA and CDR2 YNFKEQ. There are 16 residues in the CDR3. The CDR3 region has the DNA TGTGCCAGCAGCCAGGGCGGGACTAGCGGGGTCAATGAGCAGTTCTTC. Translation gives CASSQGGTSGVNEQFF.

The rearrangement joins TRBV2 to TRBJ2-5; maybe TRBD1 (5 bases). The ends were cut back, 7 bases at V and 5 bases at J, with 8 bases in the middle. Germline loops: CDR1 SNHLY, CDR2 FYNNEI. The CDR3 spans 11 residues. The DNA for the CDR3 is TGTGCCAGCACCAAGGGGGAGACCCAGTACTTC. It yields the protein CASTKGETQYF.

V gene TRBV24-1 combines with J gene TRBJ2-1, with TRBD2 matching 16 bases. V dropped 2 bases and J dropped 4; count of bases not matched to a gene: 4. CDR3 size: 18 residues. Germline assignment: CDR1 KGHDR and CDR2 SFDVKD. The CDR3 DNA reads as TGTGCCACCAGTGATTCGGGGACTAGCGGGAGGGCGTACAATGAGCAGTTCTTC. Protein product: CATSDSGTSGRAYNEQFF.

The chain is built from TRBV6-5 and TRBJ2-5; weak D call: TRBD2 (5 bases). CDR1 and CDR2 from the germline V gene are MNHEY and SVGAGI. Trimming took off 2 bases at V and 7 bases at J, with 14 bases between the two ends. This CDR3 is built from 14 residues. The CDR3 is CASSYAVYEGTQYF. The CDR3 bases are TGTGCCAGCAGTTACGCCGTCTATGAGGGGACCCAGTACTTC.